The source of this T cell receptor beta chain is a study of blood T cells in healthy people across ages. The use of a sample-barcoded 5' primer and a J-beta primer mix characterized a second PCR of roughly 7 to 12 cycles. TCRdb re-called the 5' RACE reads through MiXCR, storing one row per CDR3 protein. The sample includes some 1.4 million distinct CDR3 sequences, approximately 40% of them seen just once. This receptor was obtained from a woman aged 18-29 years in good health. The sample was blood.

CDR3 sequence: CASSEYRGLVTDTQYF. The CDR3 region has the DNA TGTGCCAGCAGTGAATATAGGGGGTTAGTCACAGATACGCAGTATTTT. V is TRBV25-1 and J is TRBJ2-3, with D possibly being TRBD1 (6 bases). Germline assignment: CDR1 MGHDK and CDR2 SYGVNS. The ends were cut back, 0 bases at V and 2 bases at J, with 12 bases in the middle. The length of the CDR3 is 16 residues.